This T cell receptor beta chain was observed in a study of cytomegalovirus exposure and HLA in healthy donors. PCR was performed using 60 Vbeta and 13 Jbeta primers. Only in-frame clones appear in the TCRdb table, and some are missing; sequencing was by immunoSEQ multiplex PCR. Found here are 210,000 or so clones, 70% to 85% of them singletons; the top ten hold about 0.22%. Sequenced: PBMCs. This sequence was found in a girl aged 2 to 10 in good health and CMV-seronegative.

CDR3 coding DNA: TGTGCCAGCAGCTCCGGGACAGGGCCCTCTGGGGCCAACGTCCTGACTTTC. Translating gives CASSSGTGPSGANVLTF. The chain combines TRBV11-1 with TRBJ2-6; TRBD1 matches 9 bases. CDR3 length: 17 residues. V shed 4 bases, J shed 0 bases, and the junction held 4 bases outside the gene matches. Per germline, CDR1 SGHAT and CDR2 FQDESV (reference sequence).